A single sample gave rise to the 20 T cell receptor beta chains below, sequenced in a study of OX40 agonist ivuxolimab in advanced cancers. Here immunoSEQ multiplex PCR was the method, and the copy in TCRdb shows in-frame clones only, minus some. The sample yields approximately 70,000 clones, roughly 80% seen once. The sample consisted of CD4+ or CD8+ T cells sorted from blood, taken in a trial of the OX40 agonist ivuxolimab. Receptors originate from an adult with an advanced solid tumor such as melanoma, head and neck, liver or kidney cancer.

The chain combines TRBV19 with TRBJ1-2, with 9 bases aligning to TRBD1. The germline V gene has CDR1 LNHDA and CDR2 SQIVND (reference sequence). Trimming at V came to 1 base and at J to 8 bases, leaving 11 bases not matched to a gene. This CDR3 region has 16 residues. CDR3 coding DNA: TGTGCCAGTAGTATAGGAGGGGACAGGGTAGGAAGAGGCTACACCTTC. The encoded protein is CASSIGGDRVGRGYTF.

CDR3 residues: CASSYVGDQPQHF. The CDR3 coding sequence is TGTGCCAGCAGTTACGTCGGTGATCAGCCCCAGCATTTT. The chain recombines TRBV6-6 with TRBJ1-5; D not certain. V was shortened by 2 bases and J by 5 bases, with 7 bases between the two germline ends. The CDR3 has 13 residues. Per the germline V gene, CDR1 is MNHNY and CDR2 is SVGAGI (reference sequence).

The genes are TRBV14 and TRBJ2-7; unclear D gene. Trimming took 4 bases from V and 0 from J, leaving 7 bases between them. This CDR3 spans 13 amino acids. The germline V gene has CDR1 SGHDN and CDR2 FVKESK. The CDR3 DNA sequence: TGTGCCAGCAGCCGTCCAGACTCCTACGAGCAGTACTTC. It yields the protein CASSRPDSYEQYF. Variable domain in full (rest from reference TRBV14 and TRBJ2-7): EAGVTQFPSHSVIEKGQTVTLRCDPISGHDNLYWYRRVMGKEIKFLLHFVKESKQDESGMPNNRFLAERTGGTYSTLKVQPAELEDSGVYFCASSRPDSYEQYFGPGTRLTVT.

The chain recombines TRBV6-5 with TRBJ2-2; TRBD1 agrees at 8 bases. The CDR3 sequence is 16 residues long. The germline V gene has CDR1 MNHEY and CDR2 SVGAGI. Losses at the gene ends were 2 bases for V and 7 bases for J; bases not matched to a gene: 9. CDR3 in amino acids: CASSYTGRGHGGELFF. Written as DNA, the CDR3 is TGTGCCAGCAGTTACACCGGCAGGGGGCACGGCGGGGAGCTGTTTTTT.

The chain has TRBV7-8 and TRBJ2-3, with D tentatively TRBD2 (6 bases). CDR1 is SGHVS and CDR2 is FQNEAQ in the germline V gene. The CDR3 sequence is 17 residues long. V lost 0 bases and J lost 2, with 15 bases in between. CDR3 amino acids: CASSLALGGVATDTQYF. The CDR3 region has the DNA TGTGCCAGCAGCTTAGCGTTGGGGGGAGTCGCCACAGATACGCAGTATTTT.

The chain recombines TRBV7-2 with TRBJ1-2, with D maybe TRBD1 (5 bases). Per germline, CDR1 SGHTA and CDR2 FQGNSA. The CDR3 spans 16 residues. V dropped 0 bases and J dropped 4 bases, with 15 bases sitting between them. CDR3 amino acids: CASSLADAGPGYGYTF. As DNA, the CDR3 is TGTGCCAGCAGCTTAGCAGACGCGGGGCCAGGCTATGGCTACACCTTC.

The rearrangement joins TRBV19 to TRBJ1-5, with D possibly TRBD1 on 5 matching bases. Trimming removed 10 bases from V and 0 bases from J, with 16 bases in between. Germline V gives CDR1 LNHDA, CDR2 SQIVND (reference sequence). The CDR3 is made up of 15 amino acids. The CDR3 DNA reads TGTGCCACCCAAAAAACAGGCTTTAGCAATCAGCCCCAGCATTTT. It translates to CATQKTGFSNQPQHF.

The rearrangement joins TRBV27 to TRBJ2-1; D may be TRBD1 or TRBD2 (7 bases each). There are 13 residues in the CDR3. With 11 bases removed from V and 2 bases from J, the gap between germline ends came to 13 bases. Germline V CDR1 and CDR2: MNHEY, SMNVEV (reference sequence). The DNA of the CDR3 is TGTGCCGCAGGGGGGGCGGCCTACAATGAGCAGTTCTTC. Its translation: CAAGGAAYNEQFF.

V is TRBV7-2 and J is TRBJ1-1; D call uncertain. The CDR3 contains 13 residues. CDR1 SGHTA and CDR2 FQGNSA come from the germline V gene. With 2 bases removed from V and 5 bases from J, the gap between germline ends came to 9 bases. The CDR3 DNA follows: TGTGCCAGCAGCTTAAAAATATCAACTGAAGCTTTCTTT. Translation: CASSLKISTEAFF.

The rearrangement links TRBV9 to TRBJ2-2, with D possibly TRBD1 on 6 matching bases. Germline V CDR1 and CDR2: SGDLS, YYNGEE. V was clipped by 1 base and J by 0 bases, with 7 bases between them. The CDR3 length is 15 residues. The CDR3 loop reads CASSVNRANTGELFF. The DNA of the CDR3 is TGTGCCAGCAGCGTAAACAGGGCGAACACCGGGGAGCTGTTTTTT.

The chain has TRBV2 and TRBJ1-5; a possible D gene is TRBD1 (6 bases). CDR1 is SNHLY, CDR2 FYNNEI, per germline. The CDR3 contains 15 residues. Trimming took 6 bases from V and 1 from J, leaving 13 bases between them. CDR3 bases: TGTGCCAGCAGGGCCGGGACACTGAGCAATCAGCCCCAGCATTTT. The encoded protein is CASRAGTLSNQPQHF. Combining the CDR3 with reference TRBV2 and TRBJ1-5 gives the whole variable domain EPEVTQTPSHQVTQMGQEVILRCVPISNHLYFYWYRQILGQKVEFLVSFYNNEISEKSEIFDDQFSVERPDGSNFTLKIRSTKLEDSAMYFCASRAGTLSNQPQHFGDGTRLSIL.

V and J are TRBV5-1 and TRBJ2-6; D call uncertain. Germline-derived CDR1 and CDR2 are SGHRS and YFSETQ. Trimming stripped 4 bases from V and 0 bases from J, with 5 bases between. The CDR3 loop spans 14 amino acids. In nucleotides, the CDR3 is TGCGCCAGCAGCCCCCCCTCTGGGGCCAACGTCCTGACTTTC. It translates to CASSPPSGANVLTF. Combining the CDR3 with reference TRBV5-1 and TRBJ2-6 gives the whole variable domain KAGVTQTPRYLIKTRGQQVTLSCSPISGHRSVSWYQQTPGQGLQFLFEYFSETQRNKGNFPGRFSGRQFSNSRSEMNVSTLELGDSALYLCASSPPSGANVLTFGAGSRLTVL.

This rearrangement joins TRBV19 to TRBJ2-3; D not resolved. Germline lookup yields CDR1 LNHDA and CDR2 SQIVND (reference sequence). Deletions cut 7 bases from V and 1 base from J, with 18 bases between. The CDR3 spans 16 residues. DNA for the CDR3: TGTGCCAGTATGGGCCCGAGCGAAGAAGGCACAGATACGCAGTATTTT. Encoded protein: CASMGPSEEGTDTQYF.

The genes are TRBV5-1 and TRBJ2-7; 13 nucleotides match TRBD2. Per germline, CDR1 SGHRS and CDR2 YFSETQ. The CDR3 consists of 16 residues. V shed 2 bases, J shed 2 bases, and the junction held 4 bases outside the gene matches. CDR3 nucleotide sequence: TGCGCCAGCAGCTTAGGAGGGACTAGCGGGGCCTACGAGCAGTACTTC. This codes for CASSLGGTSGAYEQYF.

The rearrangement joins TRBV18 to TRBJ2-4; D may be TRBD1 or TRBD2 (6 bases each). The germline CDR1 and CDR2 sequences are KGHSH and LQKENI. This CDR3 is 16 amino acids long. Trimming shortened V by 5 bases and J by 7 bases, and 21 bases separated the two germline ends. In DNA form, the CDR3 reads TGTGCCAGCTCAATCGGGGGTCCAGGGGCGGAGAACATTCAGTACTTC. Amino acid sequence: CASSIGGPGAENIQYF.

For the CDR3, the DNA is TGTGCCAGCAGTTACGGGTCCGAGTACGAGCAGTACTTC. The encoded protein is CASSYGSEYEQYF. This chain links TRBV27 with TRBJ2-7; no clear D gene. The CDR3 is made up of 13 amino acids. Deletions cut 4 bases from V and 4 bases from J, with 11 bases between. Germline V gene data show CDR1 as MNHEY and CDR2 as SMNVEV (reference sequence).

This rearrangement joins TRBV7-9 to TRBJ1-1; D is unresolved. This CDR3 is built from 12 residues. Germline CDR1 reads SEHNR; CDR2 reads FQNEAQ (reference sequence). V lost 1 base and J 4 bases, leaving 4 bases between the germline ends. CDR3 coding DNA: TGTGCCAGCAGCTTAGGTCTCACTGAAGCTTTCTTT. This encodes CASSLGLTEAFF.

V and J are TRBV2 and TRBJ2-3, with TRBD2 identical over 9 bases. This CDR3 has 17 amino acids. CDR1 is SNHLY and CDR2 is FYNNEI in the germline V gene. The junction had 7 bases not matched to a gene; V was cut back by 0 bases and J by 3 bases. The CDR3 coding sequence is TGTGCCAGCAGTGAAGCACGGCGGGGGGGCCTGACAGATACGCAGTATTTT. Its translation is CASSEARRGGLTDTQYF.

The chain joins TRBV10-3 to TRBJ2-5; D is unclear. This CDR3 spans 14 amino acids. Per germline, CDR1 ENHRY and CDR2 SYGVKD. V was trimmed by 2 bases and J by 5 bases, leaving 12 bases between them. This chain's CDR3 is CAISEGQGWETQYF. CDR3 nucleotides: TGTGCCATCAGTGAGGGCCAAGGATGGGAGACCCAGTACTTC.

This clone was counted only a few times. The DNA for the CDR3 is TGTGCCAGCAGCCTCTACGCGTACCAAGAGACCCAGTACTTC. This encodes CASSLYAYQETQYF. This rearrangement joins TRBV7-2 to TRBJ2-5; D uncertain. Germline lookup yields CDR1 SGHTA and CDR2 FQGNSA. The CDR3 extends over 14 amino acids. V was shortened by 5 bases and J by 0 bases, with 10 bases between the two germline ends.